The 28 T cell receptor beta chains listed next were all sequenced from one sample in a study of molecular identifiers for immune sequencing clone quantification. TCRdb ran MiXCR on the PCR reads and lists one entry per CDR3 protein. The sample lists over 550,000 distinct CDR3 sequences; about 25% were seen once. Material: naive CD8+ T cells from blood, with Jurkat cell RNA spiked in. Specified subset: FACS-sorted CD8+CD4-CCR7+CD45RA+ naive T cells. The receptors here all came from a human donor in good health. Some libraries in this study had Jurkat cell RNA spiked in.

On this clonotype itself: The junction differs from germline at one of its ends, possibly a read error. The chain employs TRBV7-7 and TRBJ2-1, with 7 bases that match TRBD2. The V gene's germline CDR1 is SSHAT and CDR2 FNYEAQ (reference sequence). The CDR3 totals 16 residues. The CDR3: CASGPGSSGSYNEQIF. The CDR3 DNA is TGTGCTAGCGGACCCGGGTCTAGCGGTTCCTACAATGAGCAGATCTTC.

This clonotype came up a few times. CDR3 coding DNA: TGTGCCATCAGTGAGACCAACAAGGGGGGCCCAGAGCAGTACTTC. It codes for CAISETNKGGPEQYF. The genes are TRBV10-3 and TRBJ2-7; D may correspond to TRBD1 or TRBD2 (6 bases each). V shed 2 bases and J shed 7 bases, with 18 bases lying between them. The CDR3 covers 15 residues. Germline CDR1 and CDR2: ENHRY and SYGVKD.

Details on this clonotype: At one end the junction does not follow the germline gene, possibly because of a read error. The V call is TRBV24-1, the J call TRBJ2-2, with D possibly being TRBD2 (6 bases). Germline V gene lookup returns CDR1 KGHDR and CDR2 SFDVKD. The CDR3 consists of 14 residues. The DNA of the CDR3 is TGTGCCACCAGTGAACACGCTAGTACCGGGGGGCTGTTTTTT. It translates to CATSEHASTGGLFF.

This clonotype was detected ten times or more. The CDR3 loop reads CSARGTGAGDTQYF. CDR3 DNA sequence: TGCAGTGCTAGGGGAACAGGCGCCGGAGATACGCAGTATTTT. The chain couples TRBV20-1 to TRBJ2-3; maybe TRBD1 (5 bases). This CDR3 has 14 amino acids. Trimming left V 3 bases short and J 5 bases short, with 15 bases between. Germline loops: CDR1 DFQATT, CDR2 SNEGSKA (reference sequence).

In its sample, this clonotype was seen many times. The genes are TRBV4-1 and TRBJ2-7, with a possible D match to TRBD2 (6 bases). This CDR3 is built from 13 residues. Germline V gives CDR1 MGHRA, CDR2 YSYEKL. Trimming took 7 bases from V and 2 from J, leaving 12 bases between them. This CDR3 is CASTGTDPYEQYF. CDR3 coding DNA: TGCGCCAGCACCGGGACTGACCCCTACGAGCAGTACTTC.

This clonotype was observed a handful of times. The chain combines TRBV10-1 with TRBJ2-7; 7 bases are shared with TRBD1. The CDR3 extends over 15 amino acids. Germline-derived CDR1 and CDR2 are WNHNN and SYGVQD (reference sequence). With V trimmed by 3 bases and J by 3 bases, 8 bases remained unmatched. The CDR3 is CASSDHRTGYYEQYF. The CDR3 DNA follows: TGCGCCAGCAGTGATCATCGGACAGGCTACTACGAGCAGTACTTC.

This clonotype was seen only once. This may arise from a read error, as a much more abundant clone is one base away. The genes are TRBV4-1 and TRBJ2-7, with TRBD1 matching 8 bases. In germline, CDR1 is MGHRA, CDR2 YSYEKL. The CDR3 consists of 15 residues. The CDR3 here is CTSSQNSGGVYEQYF. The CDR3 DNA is TGCACCAGCAGCCAGAACTCAGGGGGCGTCTACGAGCAGTACTTC.

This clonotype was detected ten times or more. CDR3 bases: TGTGCCAGCAGCGCAGACAGGCGCTATGGCTACACCTTC. Protein sequence: CASSADRRYGYTF. The J gene is TRBJ1-2, the V gene TRBV11-2; the D gene is possibly TRBD1 (6 bases). This CDR3 comprises 13 residues. The germline gives CDR1 SGHAT, CDR2 FQNNGV. V was shortened by 5 bases and J by 4 bases, with 11 bases between the two germline ends.

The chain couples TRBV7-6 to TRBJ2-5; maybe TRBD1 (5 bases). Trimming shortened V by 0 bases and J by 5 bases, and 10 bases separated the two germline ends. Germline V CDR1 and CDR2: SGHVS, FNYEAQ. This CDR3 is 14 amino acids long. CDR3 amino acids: CASSLATGGETQYF. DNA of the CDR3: TGTGCCAGCAGCTTAGCAACAGGCGGTGAGACCCAGTACTTC.

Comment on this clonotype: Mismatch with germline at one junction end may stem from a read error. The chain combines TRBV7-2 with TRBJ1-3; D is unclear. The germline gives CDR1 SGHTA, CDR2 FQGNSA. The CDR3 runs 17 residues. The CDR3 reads CASSLAALRPAGNTIYF. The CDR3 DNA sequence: TGTGCTAGCAGCTTAGCGGCCCTTAGACCTGCTGGAAACACCATATATTTT.

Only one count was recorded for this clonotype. CDR3 in amino acids: CAWRSSGRGDEQFF. The DNA for the CDR3 is TGTGCCTGGAGGAGTAGCGGGAGGGGGGATGAGCAGTTCTTC. The chain links TRBV30 to TRBJ2-1, with TRBD2 matching 11 bases. V shed 3 bases, J shed 8 bases, and the junction held 6 bases outside the gene matches. The CDR3 totals 14 residues. The germline V gene has CDR1 GTSNPN and CDR2 SVGIG (reference sequence).

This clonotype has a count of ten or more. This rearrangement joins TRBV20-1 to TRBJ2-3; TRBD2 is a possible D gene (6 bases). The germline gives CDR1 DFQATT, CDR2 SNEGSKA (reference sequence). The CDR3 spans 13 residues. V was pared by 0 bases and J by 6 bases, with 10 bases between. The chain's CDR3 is CSARDGLFDTQYF. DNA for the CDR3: TGCAGTGCTAGAGATGGACTATTCGATACGCAGTATTTT.

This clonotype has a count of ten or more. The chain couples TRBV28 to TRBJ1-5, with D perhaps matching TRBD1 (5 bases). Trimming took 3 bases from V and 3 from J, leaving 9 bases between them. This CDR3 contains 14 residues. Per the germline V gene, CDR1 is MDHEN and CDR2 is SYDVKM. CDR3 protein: CASSFGTDNQPQHF. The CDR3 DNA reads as TGTGCCAGCAGTTTCGGGACGGACAATCAGCCCCAGCATTTT.

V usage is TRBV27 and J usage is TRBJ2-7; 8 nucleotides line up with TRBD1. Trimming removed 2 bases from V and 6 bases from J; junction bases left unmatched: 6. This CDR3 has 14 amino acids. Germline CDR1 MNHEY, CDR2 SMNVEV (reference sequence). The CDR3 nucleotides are TGTGCCAGCAGTTTACAGGGGGCGTCGAGCGAGCAGTACTTC. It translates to CASSLQGASSEQYF.

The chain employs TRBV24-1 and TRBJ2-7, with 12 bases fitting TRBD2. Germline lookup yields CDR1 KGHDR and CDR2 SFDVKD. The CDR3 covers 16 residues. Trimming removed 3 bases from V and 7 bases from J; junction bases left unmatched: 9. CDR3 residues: CATSDPRTSGIWEQYF. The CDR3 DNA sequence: TGTGCCACCAGTGATCCCCGGACTAGCGGGATATGGGAGCAGTACTTC.

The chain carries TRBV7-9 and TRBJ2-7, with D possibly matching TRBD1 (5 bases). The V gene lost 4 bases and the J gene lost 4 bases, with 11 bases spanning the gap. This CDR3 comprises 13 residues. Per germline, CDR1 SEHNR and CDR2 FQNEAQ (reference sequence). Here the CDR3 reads CASSSKDSYEQYF. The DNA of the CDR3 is TGTGCCAGCAGCTCCAAAGACAGTTACGAGCAGTACTTC.

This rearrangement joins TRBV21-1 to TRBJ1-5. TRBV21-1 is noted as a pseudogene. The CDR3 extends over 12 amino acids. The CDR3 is CASRTEVAPQHF. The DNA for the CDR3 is TGTGCCAGCAGGACCGAGGTGGCGCCCCAGCATTTT.

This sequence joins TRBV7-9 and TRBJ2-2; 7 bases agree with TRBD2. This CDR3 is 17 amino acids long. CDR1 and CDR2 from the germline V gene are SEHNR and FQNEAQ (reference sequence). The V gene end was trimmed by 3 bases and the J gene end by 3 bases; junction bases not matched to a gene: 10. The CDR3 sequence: CASSFRGRESDTGELFF. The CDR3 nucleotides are TGTGCCAGCAGCTTCCGAGGGCGGGAGTCGGACACCGGGGAGCTGTTTTTT.

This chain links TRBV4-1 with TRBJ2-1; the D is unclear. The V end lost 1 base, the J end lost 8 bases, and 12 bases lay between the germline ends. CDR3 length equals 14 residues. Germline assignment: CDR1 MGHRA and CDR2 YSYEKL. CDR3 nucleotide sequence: TGCGCCAGCAGCCAAGGGCGAAGTGGGGATGAGCAGTTCTTC. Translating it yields CASSQGRSGDEQFF.

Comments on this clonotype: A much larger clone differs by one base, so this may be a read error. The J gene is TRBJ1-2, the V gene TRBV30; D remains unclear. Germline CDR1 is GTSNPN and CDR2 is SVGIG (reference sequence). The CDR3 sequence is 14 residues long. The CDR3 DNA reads TGTGCCTGGAGTTCTGACCGTGCGACATATGGCTGCACCTTC. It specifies CAWSSDRATYGCTF. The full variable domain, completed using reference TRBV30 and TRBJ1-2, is SQTIHQWPATLVQPVGSPLSLECTVEGTSNPNLYWYRQAAGRGLQLLFYSVGIGQISSEVPQNLSASRPQDRQFILSSKKLLLSDSGFYLCAWSSDRATYGCTFGSGTRLTVV.

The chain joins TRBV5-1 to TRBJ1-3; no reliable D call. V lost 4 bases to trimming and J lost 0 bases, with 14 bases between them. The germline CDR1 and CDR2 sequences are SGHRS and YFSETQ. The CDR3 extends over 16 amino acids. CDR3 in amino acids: CASSGYEGPSGNTIYF. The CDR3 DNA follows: TGCGCCAGCAGCGGGTATGAAGGGCCCTCTGGAAACACCATATATTTT.

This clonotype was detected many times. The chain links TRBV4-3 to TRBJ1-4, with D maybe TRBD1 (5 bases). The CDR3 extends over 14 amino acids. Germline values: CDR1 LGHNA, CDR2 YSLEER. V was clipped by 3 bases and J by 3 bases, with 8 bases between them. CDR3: CASSQGRANEKLFF. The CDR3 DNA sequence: TGCGCCAGCAGCCAGGGACGGGCTAATGAAAAACTGTTTTTT.

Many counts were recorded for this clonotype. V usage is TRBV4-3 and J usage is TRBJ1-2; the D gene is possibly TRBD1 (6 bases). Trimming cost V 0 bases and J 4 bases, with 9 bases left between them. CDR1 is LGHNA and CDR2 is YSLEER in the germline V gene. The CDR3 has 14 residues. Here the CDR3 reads CASSQDRGGYGYTF. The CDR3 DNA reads TGCGCCAGCAGCCAAGACAGGGGAGGCTATGGCTACACCTTC.

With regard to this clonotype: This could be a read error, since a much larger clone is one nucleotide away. Written as DNA, the CDR3 is TGTGCCAGGAGTGGGGCAGGGGGGGCTTTCTTT. Amino acids: CARSGAGGAFF. The gene calls are TRBV2 and TRBJ1-1; 7 nucleotides line up with TRBD1. This CDR3 has 11 residues. Germline CDR1 reads SNHLY; CDR2 reads FYNNEI.

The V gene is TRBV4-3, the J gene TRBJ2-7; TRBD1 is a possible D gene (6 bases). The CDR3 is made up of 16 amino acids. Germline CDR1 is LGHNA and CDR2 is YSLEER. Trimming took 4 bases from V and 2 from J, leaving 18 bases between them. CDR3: CASSLSTGINPYEQYF. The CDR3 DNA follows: TGCGCCAGCAGCCTTTCGACAGGTATAAACCCCTACGAGCAGTACTTC.

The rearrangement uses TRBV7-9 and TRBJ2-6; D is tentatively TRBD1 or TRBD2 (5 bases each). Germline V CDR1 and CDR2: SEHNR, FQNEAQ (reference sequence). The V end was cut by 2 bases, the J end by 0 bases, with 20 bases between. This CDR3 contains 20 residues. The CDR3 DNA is TGTGCCAGCAGCTTATTCAGACTCGGGACGACTCGCTCTGGGGCCAACGTCCTGACTTTC. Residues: CASSLFRLGTTRSGANVLTF.

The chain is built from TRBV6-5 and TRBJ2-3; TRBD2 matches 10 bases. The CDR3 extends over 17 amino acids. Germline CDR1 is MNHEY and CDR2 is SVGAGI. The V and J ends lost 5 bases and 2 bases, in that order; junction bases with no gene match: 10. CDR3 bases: TGTGCCAGCAGTCCCCTTAGCGGGAGGAAGAACACAGATACGCAGTATTTT. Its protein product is CASSPLSGRKNTDTQYF.

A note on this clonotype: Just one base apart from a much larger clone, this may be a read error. The CDR3 DNA follows: TGCGTCAGCAGCCAGGAAGACAGGTACGAGCAGTACTTC. It translates to CVSSQEDRYEQYF. This chain joins TRBV4-3 and TRBJ2-7, with a tentative D call TRBD1 (6 bases). This CDR3 contains 13 residues. CDR1 is LGHNA and CDR2 is YSLEER in the germline V gene.